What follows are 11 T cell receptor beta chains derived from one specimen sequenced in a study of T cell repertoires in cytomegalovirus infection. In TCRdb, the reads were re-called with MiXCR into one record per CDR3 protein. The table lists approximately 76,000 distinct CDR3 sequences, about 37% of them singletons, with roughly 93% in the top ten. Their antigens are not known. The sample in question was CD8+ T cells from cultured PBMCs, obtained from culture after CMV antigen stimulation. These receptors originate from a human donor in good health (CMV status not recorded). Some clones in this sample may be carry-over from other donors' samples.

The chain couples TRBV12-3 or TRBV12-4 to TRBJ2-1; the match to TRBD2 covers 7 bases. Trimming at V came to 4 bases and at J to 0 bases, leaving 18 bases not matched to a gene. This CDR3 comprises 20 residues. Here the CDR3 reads CASSYYSGLTDSSSYNEQFF. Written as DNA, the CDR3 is TGTGCCAGCAGTTATTATTCGGGACTAACGGATTCGAGCTCCTACAATGAGCAGTTCTTC.

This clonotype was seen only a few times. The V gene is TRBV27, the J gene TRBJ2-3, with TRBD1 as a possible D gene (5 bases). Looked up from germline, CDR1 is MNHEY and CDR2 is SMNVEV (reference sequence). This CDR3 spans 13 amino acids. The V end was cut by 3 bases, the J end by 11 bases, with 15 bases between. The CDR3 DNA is TGTGCCAGCAGTTTGGGGCGGTTTGGCCAGCAGTATTTT. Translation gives CASSLGRFGQQYF.

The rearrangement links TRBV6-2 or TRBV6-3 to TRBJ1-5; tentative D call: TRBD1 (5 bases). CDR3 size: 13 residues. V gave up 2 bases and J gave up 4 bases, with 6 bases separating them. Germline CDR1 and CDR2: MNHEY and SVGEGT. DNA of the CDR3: TGTGCCAGCAGTTACGGGGGGAATCAGCCCCAGCATTTT. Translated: CASSYGGNQPQHF.

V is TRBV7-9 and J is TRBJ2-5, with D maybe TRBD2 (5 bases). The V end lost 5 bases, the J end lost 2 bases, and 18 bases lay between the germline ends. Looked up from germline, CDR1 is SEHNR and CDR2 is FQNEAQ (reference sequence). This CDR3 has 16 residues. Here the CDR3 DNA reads TGTGCCAGCAGCCCCAGAGGGAGCAGTCTACAAGAGACCCAGTACTTC. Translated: CASSPRGSSLQETQYF.

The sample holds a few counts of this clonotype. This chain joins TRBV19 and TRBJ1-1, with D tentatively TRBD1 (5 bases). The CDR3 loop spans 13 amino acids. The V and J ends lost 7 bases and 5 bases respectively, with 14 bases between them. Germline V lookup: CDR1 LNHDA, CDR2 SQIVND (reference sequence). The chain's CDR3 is CASTAGGATEAFF. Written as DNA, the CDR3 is TGTGCCAGTACGGCTGGAGGGGCAACTGAAGCTTTCTTT.

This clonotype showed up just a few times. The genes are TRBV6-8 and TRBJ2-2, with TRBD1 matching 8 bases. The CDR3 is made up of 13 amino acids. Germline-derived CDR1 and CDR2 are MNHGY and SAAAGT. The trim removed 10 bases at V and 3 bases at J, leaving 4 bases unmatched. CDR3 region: CATRTGYTGELFF. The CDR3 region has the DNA TGTGCCACTCGGACAGGGTACACCGGGGAGCTGTTTTTT.

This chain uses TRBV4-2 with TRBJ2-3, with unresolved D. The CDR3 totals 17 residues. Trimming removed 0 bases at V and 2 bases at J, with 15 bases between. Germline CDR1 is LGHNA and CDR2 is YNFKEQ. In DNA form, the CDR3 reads TGTGCCAGCAGCCAAGATACTCCCGAACAATTCACAGATACGCAGTATTTT. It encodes CASSQDTPEQFTDTQYF.

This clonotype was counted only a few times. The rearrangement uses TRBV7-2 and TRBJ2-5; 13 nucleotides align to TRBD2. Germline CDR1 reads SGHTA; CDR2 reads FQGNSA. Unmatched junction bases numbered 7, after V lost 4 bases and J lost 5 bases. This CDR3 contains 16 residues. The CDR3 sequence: CASSYPLAGGPETQYF. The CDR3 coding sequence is TGTGCCAGCAGCTACCCACTAGCGGGGGGGCCCGAGACCCAGTACTTC.

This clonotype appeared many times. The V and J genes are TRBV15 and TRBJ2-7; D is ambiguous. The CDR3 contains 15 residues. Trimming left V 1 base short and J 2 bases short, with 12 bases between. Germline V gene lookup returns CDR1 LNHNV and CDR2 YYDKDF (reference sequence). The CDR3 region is CATSRGTGQTYEQYF. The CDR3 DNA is TGTGCCACCAGCAGAGGAACCGGCCAGACCTACGAGCAGTACTTC.

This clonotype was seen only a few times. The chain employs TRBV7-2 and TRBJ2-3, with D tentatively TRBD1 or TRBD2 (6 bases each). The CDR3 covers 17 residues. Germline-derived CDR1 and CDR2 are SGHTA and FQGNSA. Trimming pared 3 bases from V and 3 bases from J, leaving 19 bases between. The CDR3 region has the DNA TGTGCCAGCAGCTTGAGTGAGGGGGGCGGCGTGACAGATACGCAGTATTTT. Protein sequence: CASSLSEGGGVTDTQYF.

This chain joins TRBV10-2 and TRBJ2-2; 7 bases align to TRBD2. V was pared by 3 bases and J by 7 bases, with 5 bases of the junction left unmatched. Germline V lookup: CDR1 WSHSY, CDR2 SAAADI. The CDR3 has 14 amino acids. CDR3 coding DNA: TGCGCCAGCAGTGAACTTGGGACTATCGGGGAGCTGTTTTTT. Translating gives CASSELGTIGELFF.